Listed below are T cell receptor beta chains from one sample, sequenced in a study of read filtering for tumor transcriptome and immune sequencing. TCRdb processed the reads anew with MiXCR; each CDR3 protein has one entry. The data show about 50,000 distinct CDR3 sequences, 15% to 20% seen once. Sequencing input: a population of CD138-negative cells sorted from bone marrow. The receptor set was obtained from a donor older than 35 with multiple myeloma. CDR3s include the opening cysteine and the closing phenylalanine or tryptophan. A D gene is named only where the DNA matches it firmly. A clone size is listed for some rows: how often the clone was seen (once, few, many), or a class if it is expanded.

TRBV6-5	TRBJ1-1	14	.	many	TGTGCCAGCAGCTCCCCTGGGACCCCCGGCGGAGCTTTCTTT	CASSSPGTPGGAFF
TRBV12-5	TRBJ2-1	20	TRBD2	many	TGTGCTAGTGGTGGGGGTGTAGCGGGAGGCCGCCGCAACTCCTACAATGAGCAGTTCTTC	CASGGGVAGGRRNSYNEQFF
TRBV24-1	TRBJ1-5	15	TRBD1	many	TGTGCCACCAGTGAAGCAGGGGGTTCCAATCAGCCCCAGCATTTT	CATSEAGGSNQPQHF
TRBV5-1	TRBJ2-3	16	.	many	TGCGCCAGCAGCCTGGAAACCGTTCGGGCGGGAGATACGCAGTATTTT	CASSLETVRAGDTQYF
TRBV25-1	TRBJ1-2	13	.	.	TGCGCCAGCGTATCCGGGTCAGGGTATGGCTACACCTTC	CASVSGSGYGYTF
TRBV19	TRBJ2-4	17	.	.	TGTGCCAGTAGTATAAGTGGAGAATCACTAGTCAAAGACATTCAGTACTTC	CASSISGESLVKDIQYF
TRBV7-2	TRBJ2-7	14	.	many	TGTGCCAGTCAACCGTCGGGGCTCTCCTACGAGCAGTACTTC	CASQPSGLSYEQYF
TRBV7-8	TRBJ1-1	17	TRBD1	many	TGTGCCAGCAGCGACCCCTGGGACAGGGGCCGCTCTACGGCAGCTTTCTTT	CASSDPWDRGRSTAAFF
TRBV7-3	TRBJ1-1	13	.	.	TGTGCCAGCAGCTGGGGATACAACACTGAAGCTTTCTTT	CASSWGYNTEAFF
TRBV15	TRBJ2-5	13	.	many	TGTGCCACCGCGGACTCCGAGGGGGAGACCCAGTACTTC	CATADSEGETQYF
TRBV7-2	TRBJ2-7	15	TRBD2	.	TGTGCCAGCAACTTAATAGCGGGAGGGACCTACGAGCAGTACTTC	CASNLIAGGTYEQYF
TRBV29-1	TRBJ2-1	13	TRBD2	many	TGCAGCGTTGAGACTAGCGGGAGGAATGAGCAGTTCTTC	CSVETSGRNEQFF
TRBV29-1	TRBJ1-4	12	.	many	TGCAGCGTAACAGGAGGCGTGGAAAAACTGTTTTTT	CSVTGGVEKLFF
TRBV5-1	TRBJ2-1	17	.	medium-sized	TGCGCCAGCAGCGCTCTATCCCTCAACTCTGGGCACAATGAGCAGTTCTTC	CASSALSLNSGHNEQFF
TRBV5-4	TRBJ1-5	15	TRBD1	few	TGTGCCAGCAGCTTGGGGGGACAGACCAATCAGCCCCAGCATTTT	CASSLGGQTNQPQHF
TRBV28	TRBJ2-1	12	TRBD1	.	TGTGCCAGCTGGGACAGGGTCGCTGAGCAGTTCTTC	CASWDRVAEQFF
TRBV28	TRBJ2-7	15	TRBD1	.	TGCGCCACCACCCCGGGACAGGTCCGCTCCTACGAGCAGTACTTC	CATTPGQVRSYEQYF
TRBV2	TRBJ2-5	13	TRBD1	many	TGTGCCAGCAGTGGGGACAGGGCAAAGACCCAGTACTTC	CASSGDRAKTQYF
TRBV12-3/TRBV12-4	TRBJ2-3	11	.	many	TGTGCCAGCAGTTTAGGAAATACGCAGTATTTT	CASSLGNTQYF
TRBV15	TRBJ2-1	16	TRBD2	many	TGTGCCACCAGCAGAGAGATGCTAGCGGGAAGTAATGAGCAGTTCTTC	CATSREMLAGSNEQFF
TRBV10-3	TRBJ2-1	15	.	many	TGTGCCATCAGTGAACGGGCCGAATTCGGTGATGAGCAGTTCTTC	CAISERAEFGDEQFF
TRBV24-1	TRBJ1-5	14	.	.	TGTGCCACCAGTGATATTAGGGGGGATCAGCCCCAGCATTTT	CATSDIRGDQPQHF
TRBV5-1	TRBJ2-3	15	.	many	TGCGCCAGCAGCTTGCGGTTCAAAGTGGCAGATACGCAGTATTTT	CASSLRFKVADTQYF
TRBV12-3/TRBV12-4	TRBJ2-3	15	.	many	TGTGCCAGCAGTTTTTCCGGACAGAGCACAGATACGCAGTATTTT	CASSFSGQSTDTQYF
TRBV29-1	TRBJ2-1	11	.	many	TGCAGCGCCCGTTTAGGGAATGAGCAGTTCTTC	CSARLGNEQFF
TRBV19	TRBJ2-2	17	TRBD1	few	TGTGCCAGTAGTATCATTGCCTCCGGGACAGCTAGCGGGGAGCTGTTTTTT	CASSIIASGTASGELFF